The 8 T cell receptor beta chains below come from one sample, sequenced in a study of blood T cell repertoires in COVID-19. Clones were sequenced by immunoSEQ multiplex PCR, and TCRdb holds only the in-frame ones, with some missing. The sample records some 120,000 clones, about 88% being singletons. The sequenced sample consisted of peripheral blood. The receptor source for this set is a woman aged 80 or over with acute or convalescent COVID-19.

The chain joins TRBV3-1 (or the pseudogene TRBV3-2) to TRBJ2-2; 9 bases match TRBD2. Per the germline V gene, CDR1 is LGHDT and CDR2 is YNNKEL (reference sequence). The V and J ends lost 0 bases and 7 bases, in that order; junction bases with no gene match: 15. This CDR3 is built from 19 residues. Here the CDR3 DNA reads TGTGCCAGCAGCCAAGATAGGGTCTCGCGGGGGGGCCATATCGGGGAGCTGTTTTTT. It codes for CASSQDRVSRGGHIGELFF.

This CDR3 is CASSQEGLAGGYNEQFF. DNA for the CDR3: TGTGCCAGCAGCCAAGAAGGTCTAGCGGGTGGGTACAATGAGCAGTTCTTC. The chain combines TRBV3-1 (or the pseudogene TRBV3-2) with TRBJ2-1; 8 bases fit TRBD2. V lost 0 bases to trimming and J lost 4 bases; unmatched junction nucleotides: 8. Germline-derived CDR1 and CDR2 are LGHDT and YNNKEL (reference sequence). CDR3 length equals 17 residues.

The DNA of the CDR3 is TGTGCCAGCAGTTACAGGGGGTGGCAACGCGAACAGCCCCAGCATTTT. Translating gives CASSYRGWQREQPQHF. The chain joins TRBV27 to TRBJ1-5, with 8 bases identical to TRBD1. This CDR3 is 16 amino acids long. Germline V lookup: CDR1 MNHEY, CDR2 SMNVEV (reference sequence). The V segment lost 4 bases and the J segment 7 bases; nucleotides outside the gene matches: 12.

Only one count was recorded for this clone. This chain connects TRBV5-8 to TRBJ2-1, with TRBD2 as a possible D gene (5 bases). Germline V gene lookup returns CDR1 SGHTS and CDR2 YDEGEE. This CDR3 comprises 11 residues. Trimming cost V 4 bases and J 9 bases, with 8 bases left between them. In DNA, the CDR3 is TGTGCCAGCAGCCACGGGGTTGAGCAGTTCTTC. Encoded protein: CASSHGVEQFF.

The V and J genes are TRBV7-9 and TRBJ2-2; 14 positions agree with TRBD2. CDR1 SEHNR and CDR2 FQNEAQ come from the germline V gene (reference sequence). V shed 5 bases and J 2 bases; nucleotides not matched to a gene: 4. This CDR3 has 17 residues. The CDR3 region is CASSRGTSGSNTGELFF. The CDR3 DNA is TGTGCCAGCAGCCGCGGGACTAGCGGGAGTAACACCGGGGAGCTGTTTTTT.

J is TRBJ1-2 and V is TRBV11-2; 8 nucleotides agree with TRBD1. Germline V gene sequence: CDR1 SGHAT, CDR2 FQNNGV. The CDR3 is 15 residues long. Germline trimming cut 0 bases from V and 3 bases from J; bases unmatched to any gene: 3. CDR3 sequence (DNA): TGTGCCAGCAGCTTAGAACGGACAGGGTACTATGGCTACACCTTC. It encodes CASSLERTGYYGYTF.

This clone was recorded only once. The junction shows a germline mismatch at one end, possibly a read error. The chain carries TRBV10-2 and TRBJ2-3, with 7 bases aligning to TRBD2. This CDR3 is built from 12 residues. Germline V CDR1 and CDR2: WSHSY, SAAADI. DNA for the CDR3: TGCGCCAGCAGTGAGGACGGCGGGAGAACTCTTTTT. Its protein is CASSEDGGRTLF.

The chain uses TRBV29-1 and TRBJ2-7; 16 nucleotides match TRBD2. This CDR3 is 14 amino acids long. The junction had 5 bases not matched to a gene; V was cut back by 6 bases and J by 6 bases. The germline CDR1 and CDR2 sequences are SQVTM and ANQGSEA. In DNA, the CDR3 is TGCAGCGTCGGGACTAGCGGGGGGGCATCCGAGCAGTACTTC. The encoded protein is CSVGTSGGASEQYF.